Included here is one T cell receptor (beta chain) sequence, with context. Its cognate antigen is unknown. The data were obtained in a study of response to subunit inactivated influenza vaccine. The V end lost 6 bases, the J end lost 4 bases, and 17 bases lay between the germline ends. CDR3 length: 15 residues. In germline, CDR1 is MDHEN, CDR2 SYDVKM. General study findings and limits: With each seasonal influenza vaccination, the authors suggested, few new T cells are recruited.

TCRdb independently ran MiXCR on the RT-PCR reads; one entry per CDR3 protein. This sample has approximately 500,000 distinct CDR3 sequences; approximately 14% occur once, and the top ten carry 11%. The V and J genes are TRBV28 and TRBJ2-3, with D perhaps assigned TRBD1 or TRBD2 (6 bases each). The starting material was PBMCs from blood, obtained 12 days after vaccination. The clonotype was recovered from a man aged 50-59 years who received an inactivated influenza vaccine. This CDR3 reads CASSPLGGPADTQYF. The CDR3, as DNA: TGTGCCAGCAGCCCGCTGGGGGGCCCCGCAGATACGCAGTATTTT.